This T cell receptor (beta chain) was identified during a study of human T cells and chemical hapten exposure. Study-level findings and limits: Counts of TCRs above 1 in 1000 frequency stayed unchanged with DPC sensitization.

Germline V gives CDR1 WNHNN, CDR2 SYGVQD (reference sequence). The CDR3 is made up of 17 amino acids. Trimming at V came to 7 bases and at J to 7 bases, leaving 18 bases not matched to a gene. This clonotype was seen a handful of times. Its target is not known. The library tagged individual cDNA molecules with unique molecular identifiers. Authors' analysis steps: With a range of roughly 20,000 to 690,600, the median per sample was around 96,000 TCRs. MiXCR, run by TCRdb on the RACE reads, gives a single entry per CDR3 protein. TCRdb assigned the V and J calls; the authors' analysis was not used. The data hold roughly 80,000 distinct CDR3 sequences, with around 9.3% observed a single time. Time point in this sample: healthy volunteer bleed at 6 weeks. Someone pulled total RNA out of unfractionated whole blood.

The chain couples TRBV10-1 to TRBJ2-7; the match to TRBD2 covers 11 bases. The sequencing sample was made of whole blood. This clonotype originated in a female donor in good health. Some clones in this sample may be carry-over from other donors' samples. The CDR3 DNA reads TGCGCCAGCACCGAGGGGTTGATAGCGGGGGGGCAAGGGGAGCAGTACTTC. It translates to CASTEGLIAGGQGEQYF.